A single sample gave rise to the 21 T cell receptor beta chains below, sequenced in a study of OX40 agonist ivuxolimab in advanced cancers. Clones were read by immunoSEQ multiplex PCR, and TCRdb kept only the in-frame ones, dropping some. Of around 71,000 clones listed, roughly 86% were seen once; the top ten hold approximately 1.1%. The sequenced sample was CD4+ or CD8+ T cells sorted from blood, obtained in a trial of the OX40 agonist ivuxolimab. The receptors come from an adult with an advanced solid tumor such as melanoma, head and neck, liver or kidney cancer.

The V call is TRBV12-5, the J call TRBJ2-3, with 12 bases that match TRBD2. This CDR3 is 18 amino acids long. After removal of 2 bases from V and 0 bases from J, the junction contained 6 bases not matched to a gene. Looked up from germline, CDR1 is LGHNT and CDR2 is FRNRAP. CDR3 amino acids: CASGLLRTSGKSTDTQYF. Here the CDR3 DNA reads TGTGCTAGTGGTTTGCTCCGGACTAGCGGGAAGAGCACAGATACGCAGTATTTT. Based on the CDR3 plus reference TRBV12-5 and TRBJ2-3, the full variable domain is DARVTQTPRHKVTEMGQEVTMRCQPILGHNTVFWYRQTMMQGLELLAYFRNRAPLDDSGMPKDRFSAEMPDATLATLKIQPSEPRDSAVYFCASGLLRTSGKSTDTQYFGPGTRLTVL.

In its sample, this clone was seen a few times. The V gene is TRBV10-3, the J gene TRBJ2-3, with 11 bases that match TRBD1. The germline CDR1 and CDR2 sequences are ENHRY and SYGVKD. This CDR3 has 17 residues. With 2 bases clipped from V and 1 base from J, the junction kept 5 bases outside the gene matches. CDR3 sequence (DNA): TGTGCCATCAGTGAGCCCTGGGGACAGGGGGGCACAGATACGCAGTATTTT. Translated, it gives CAISEPWGQGGTDTQYF.

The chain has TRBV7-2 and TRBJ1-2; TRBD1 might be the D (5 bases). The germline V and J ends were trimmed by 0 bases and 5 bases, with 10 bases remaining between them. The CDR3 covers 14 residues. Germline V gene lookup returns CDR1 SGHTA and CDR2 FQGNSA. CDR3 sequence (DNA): TGTGCCAGCAGCTTAGCGCCAGGGCAGTATGGCTACACCTTC. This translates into CASSLAPGQYGYTF.

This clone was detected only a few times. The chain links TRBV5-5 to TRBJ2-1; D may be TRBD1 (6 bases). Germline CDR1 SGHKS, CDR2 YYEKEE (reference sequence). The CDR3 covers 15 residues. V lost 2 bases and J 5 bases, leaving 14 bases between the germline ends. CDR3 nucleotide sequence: TGTGCCAGCAGCTTTAGGACCAGGGGTGACAATGAGCAGTTCTTC. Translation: CASSFRTRGDNEQFF.

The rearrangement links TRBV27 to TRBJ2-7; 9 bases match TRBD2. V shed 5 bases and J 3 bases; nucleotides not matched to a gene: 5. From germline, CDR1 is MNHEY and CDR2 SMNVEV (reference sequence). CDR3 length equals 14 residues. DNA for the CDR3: TGTGCCAGCAGTGACCAGCGGGGGGACTACGAGCAGTACTTC. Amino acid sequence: CASSDQRGDYEQYF.

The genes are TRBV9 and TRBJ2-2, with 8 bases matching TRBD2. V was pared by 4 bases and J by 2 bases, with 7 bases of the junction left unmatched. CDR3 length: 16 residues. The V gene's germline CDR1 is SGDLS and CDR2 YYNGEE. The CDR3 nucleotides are TGTGCCAGCAGCCGCCAGACTAGCGTCAACACCGGGGAGCTGTTTTTT. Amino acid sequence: CASSRQTSVNTGELFF.

Here the CDR3 DNA reads TGTGCCAGCAGGGGAGACAGGTTAGAGCAGTTCTTC. Protein product: CASRGDRLEQFF. The chain recombines TRBV2 with TRBJ2-1; TRBD1 might be the D (6 bases). V dropped 6 bases and J dropped 10 bases, with 13 bases sitting between them. CDR1 is SNHLY, CDR2 FYNNEI, per germline. The CDR3 spans 12 residues.

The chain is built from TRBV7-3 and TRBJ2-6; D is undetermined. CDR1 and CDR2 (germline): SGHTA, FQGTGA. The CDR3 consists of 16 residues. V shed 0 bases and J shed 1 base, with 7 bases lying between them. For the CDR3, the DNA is TGTGCCAGCAGCTTAACGGGCGGTTCTGGGGCCAACGTCCTGACTTTC. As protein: CASSLTGGSGANVLTF.

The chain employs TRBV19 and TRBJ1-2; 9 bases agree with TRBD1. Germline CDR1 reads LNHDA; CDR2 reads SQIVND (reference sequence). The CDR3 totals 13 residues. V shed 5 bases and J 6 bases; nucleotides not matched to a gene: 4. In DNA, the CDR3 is TGTGCCAGTAGTTTGAGACAGGGGGATGGCTACACCTTC. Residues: CASSLRQGDGYTF.

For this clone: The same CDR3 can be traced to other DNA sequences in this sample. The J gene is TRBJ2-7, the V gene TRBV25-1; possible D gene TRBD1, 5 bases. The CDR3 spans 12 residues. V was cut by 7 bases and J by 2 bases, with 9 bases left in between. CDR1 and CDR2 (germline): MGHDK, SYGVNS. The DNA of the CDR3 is TGTGCCAGCAAGGGGCCCGCCTACGAGCAGTACTTC. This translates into CASKGPAYEQYF.

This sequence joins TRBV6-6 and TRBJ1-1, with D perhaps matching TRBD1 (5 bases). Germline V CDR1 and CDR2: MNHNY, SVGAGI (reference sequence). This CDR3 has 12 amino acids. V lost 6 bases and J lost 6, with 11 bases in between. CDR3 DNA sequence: TGTGCCAGCAGGACCGGGGCGGCTGAAGCTTTCTTT. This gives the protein CASRTGAAEAFF.

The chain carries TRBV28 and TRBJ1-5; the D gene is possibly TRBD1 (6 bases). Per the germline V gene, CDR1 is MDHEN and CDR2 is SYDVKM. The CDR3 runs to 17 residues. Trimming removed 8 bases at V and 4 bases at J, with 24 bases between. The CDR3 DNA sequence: TGTGCCAGCTCCTCCGGCGGGGGGGCCCTTGGGAATCAGCCCCAGCATTTT. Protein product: CASSSGGGALGNQPQHF.

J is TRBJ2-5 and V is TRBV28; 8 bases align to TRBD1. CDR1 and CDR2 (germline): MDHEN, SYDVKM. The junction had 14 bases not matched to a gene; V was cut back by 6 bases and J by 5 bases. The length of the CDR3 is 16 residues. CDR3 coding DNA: TGTGCCAGCAGCCAGCGACAGGGGAGGATGGAGGAGACCCAGTACTTC. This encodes CASSQRQGRMEETQYF.

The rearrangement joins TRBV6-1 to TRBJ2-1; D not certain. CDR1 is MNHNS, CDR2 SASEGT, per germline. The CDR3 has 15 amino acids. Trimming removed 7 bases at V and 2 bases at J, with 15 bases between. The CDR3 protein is CASTPGGGAYNEQFF. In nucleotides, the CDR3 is TGTGCCAGCACCCCGGGTGGCGGAGCCTACAATGAGCAGTTCTTC.

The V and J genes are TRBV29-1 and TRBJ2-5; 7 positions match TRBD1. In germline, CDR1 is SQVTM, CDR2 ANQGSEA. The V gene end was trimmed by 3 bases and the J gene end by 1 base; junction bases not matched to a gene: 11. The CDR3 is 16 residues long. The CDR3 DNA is TGCAGCGTTGACGCCAAAAGAGGGACAGTCCAAGAGACCCAGTACTTC. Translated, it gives CSVDAKRGTVQETQYF.

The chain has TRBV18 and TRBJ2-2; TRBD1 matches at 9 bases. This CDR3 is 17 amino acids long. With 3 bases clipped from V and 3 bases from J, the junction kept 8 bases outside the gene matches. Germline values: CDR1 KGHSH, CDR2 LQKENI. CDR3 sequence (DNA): TGTGCCAGCTCACCCACTCCGGGACAGGGTTACACCGGGGAGCTGTTTTTT. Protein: CASSPTPGQGYTGELFF.

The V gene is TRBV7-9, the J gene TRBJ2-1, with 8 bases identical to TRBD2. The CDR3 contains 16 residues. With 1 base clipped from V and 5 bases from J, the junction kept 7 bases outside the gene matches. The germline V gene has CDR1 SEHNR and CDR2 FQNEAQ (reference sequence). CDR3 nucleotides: TGTGCCAGCAGCTTAGTCTCTGCGGGAGGAAACAATGAGCAGTTCTTC. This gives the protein CASSLVSAGGNNEQFF.

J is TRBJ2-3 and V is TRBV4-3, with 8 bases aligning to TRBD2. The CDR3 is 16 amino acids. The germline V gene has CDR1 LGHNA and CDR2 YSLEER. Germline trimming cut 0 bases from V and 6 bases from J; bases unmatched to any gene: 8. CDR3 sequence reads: CASSQDMSGSGDTQYF. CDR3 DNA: TGCGCCAGCAGCCAAGATATGAGCGGGAGCGGGGATACGCAGTATTTT.

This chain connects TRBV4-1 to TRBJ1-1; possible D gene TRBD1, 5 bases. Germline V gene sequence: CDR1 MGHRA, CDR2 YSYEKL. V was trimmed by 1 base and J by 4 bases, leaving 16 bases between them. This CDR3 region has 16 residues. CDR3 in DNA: TGCGCCAGCAGCCAAGTTATTCGGGGGGTGGGCACTGAAGCTTTCTTT. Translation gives CASSQVIRGVGTEAFF.

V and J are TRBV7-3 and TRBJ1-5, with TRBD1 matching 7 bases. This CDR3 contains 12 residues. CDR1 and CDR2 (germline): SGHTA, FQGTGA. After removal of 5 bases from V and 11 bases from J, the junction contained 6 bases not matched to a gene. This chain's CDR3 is CASSDTGETQHF. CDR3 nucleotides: TGTGCCAGCAGCGACACAGGGGAGACCCAGCATTTT. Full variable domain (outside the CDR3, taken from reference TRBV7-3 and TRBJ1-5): GAGVSQTPSNKVTEKGKYVELRCDPISGHTALYWYRQSLGQGPEFLIYFQGTGAADDSGLPNDRFFAVRPEGSVSTLKIQRTERGDSAVYLCASSDTGETQHFGDGTRLSIL.

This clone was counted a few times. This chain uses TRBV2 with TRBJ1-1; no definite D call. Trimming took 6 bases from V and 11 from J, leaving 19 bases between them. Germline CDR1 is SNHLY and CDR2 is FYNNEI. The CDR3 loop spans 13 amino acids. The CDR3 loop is CASRERFLAWAFF. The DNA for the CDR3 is TGTGCCAGCAGGGAGAGATTCCTGGCTTGGGCTTTCTTT.